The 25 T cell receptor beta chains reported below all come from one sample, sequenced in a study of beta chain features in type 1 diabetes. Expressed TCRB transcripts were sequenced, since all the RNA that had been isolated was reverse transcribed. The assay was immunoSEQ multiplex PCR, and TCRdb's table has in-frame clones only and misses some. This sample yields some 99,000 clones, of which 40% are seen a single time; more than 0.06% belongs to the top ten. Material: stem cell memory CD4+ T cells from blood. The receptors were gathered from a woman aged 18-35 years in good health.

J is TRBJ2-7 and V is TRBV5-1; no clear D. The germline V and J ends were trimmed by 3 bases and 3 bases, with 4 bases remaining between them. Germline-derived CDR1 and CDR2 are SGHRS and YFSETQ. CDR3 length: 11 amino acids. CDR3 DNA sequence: TGCGCCAGCAGCTACGGCTACGAGCAGTACTTC. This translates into CASSYGYEQYF.

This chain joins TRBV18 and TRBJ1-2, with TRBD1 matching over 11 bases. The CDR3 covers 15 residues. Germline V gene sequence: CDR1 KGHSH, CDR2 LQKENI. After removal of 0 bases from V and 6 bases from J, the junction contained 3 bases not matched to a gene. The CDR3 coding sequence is TGTGCCAGCTCACCACCGGGACAGGGGGTTGATGGCTACACCTTC. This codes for CASSPPGQGVDGYTF.

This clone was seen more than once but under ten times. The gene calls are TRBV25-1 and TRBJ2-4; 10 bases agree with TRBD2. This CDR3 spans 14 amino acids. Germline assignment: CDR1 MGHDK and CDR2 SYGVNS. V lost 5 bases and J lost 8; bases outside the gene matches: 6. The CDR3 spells CASSQAGGLDIQYF. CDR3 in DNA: TGTGCCAGCAGTCAAGCGGGAGGGCTCGACATTCAGTACTTC. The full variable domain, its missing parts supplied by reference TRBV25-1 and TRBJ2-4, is EADIYQTPRYLVIGTGKKITLECSQTMGHDKMYWYQQDPGMELHLIHYSYGVNSTEKGDLSSESTVSRIRTEHFPLTLESARPSHTSQYLCASSQAGGLDIQYFGAGTRLSVL.

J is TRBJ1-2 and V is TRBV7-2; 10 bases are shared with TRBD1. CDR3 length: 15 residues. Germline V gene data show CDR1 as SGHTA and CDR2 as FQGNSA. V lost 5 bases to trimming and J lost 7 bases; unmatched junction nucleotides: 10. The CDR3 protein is CASSQIPGQGSGYTF. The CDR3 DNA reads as TGTGCCAGCAGCCAAATTCCGGGACAGGGGTCTGGCTACACCTTC. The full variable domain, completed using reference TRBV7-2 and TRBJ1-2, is GAGVSQSPSNKVTEKGKDVELRCDPISGHTALYWYRQSLGQGLEFLIYFQGNSAPDKSGLPSDRFSAERTGGSVSTLTIQRTQQEDSAVYLCASSQIPGQGSGYTFGSGTRLTVV.

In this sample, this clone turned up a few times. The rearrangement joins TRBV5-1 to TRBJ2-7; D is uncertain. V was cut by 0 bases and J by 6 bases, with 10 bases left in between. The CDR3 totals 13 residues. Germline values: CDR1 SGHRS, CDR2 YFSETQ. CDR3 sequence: CASSLDQVTEQYF. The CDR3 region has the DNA TGCGCCAGCAGCTTGGACCAGGTCACCGAGCAGTACTTC.

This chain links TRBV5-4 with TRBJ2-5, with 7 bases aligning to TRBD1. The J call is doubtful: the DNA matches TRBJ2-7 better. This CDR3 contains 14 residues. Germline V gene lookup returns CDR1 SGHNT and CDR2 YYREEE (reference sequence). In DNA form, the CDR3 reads TGTGCCAGCAGCGTGGACAGGCGCTCCTACGAGCAGTACTTC. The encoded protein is CASSVDRRSYEQYF.

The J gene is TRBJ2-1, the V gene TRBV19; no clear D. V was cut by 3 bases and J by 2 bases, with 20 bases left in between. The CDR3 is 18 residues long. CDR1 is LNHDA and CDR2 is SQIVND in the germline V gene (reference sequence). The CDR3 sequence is CASSIVIVRRPTYNEQFF. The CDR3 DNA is TGTGCCAGTAGTATCGTAATAGTCCGGCGGCCCACCTACAATGAGCAGTTCTTC.

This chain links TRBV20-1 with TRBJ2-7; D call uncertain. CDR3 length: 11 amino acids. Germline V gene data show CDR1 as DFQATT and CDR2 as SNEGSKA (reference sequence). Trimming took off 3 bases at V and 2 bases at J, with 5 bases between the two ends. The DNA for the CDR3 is TGCAGTGCTAGGTCCACCTACGAGCAGTACTTC. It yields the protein CSARSTYEQYF.

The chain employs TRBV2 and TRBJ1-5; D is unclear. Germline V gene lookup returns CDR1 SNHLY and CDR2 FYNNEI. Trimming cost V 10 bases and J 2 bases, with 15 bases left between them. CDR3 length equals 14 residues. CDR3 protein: CATHPSGGNQPQHF. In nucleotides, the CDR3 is TGTGCCACCCATCCCTCAGGTGGCAATCAGCCCCAGCATTTT.

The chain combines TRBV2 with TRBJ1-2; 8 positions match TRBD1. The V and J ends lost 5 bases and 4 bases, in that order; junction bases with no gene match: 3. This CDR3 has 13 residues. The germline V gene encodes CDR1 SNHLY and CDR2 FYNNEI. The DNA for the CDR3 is TGTGCCAGCAGTTGGGACAGGAGCTATGGCTACACCTTC. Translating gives CASSWDRSYGYTF.

CDR3 loop: CASSYATDTQYF. The CDR3 nucleotides are TGTGCCAGCAGCTATGCGACAGATACGCAGTATTTT. The J gene is TRBJ2-3, the V gene TRBV11-2; no clear D. V lost 4 bases and J lost 3, with 5 bases in between. CDR3 length equals 12 residues. Germline V gene lookup returns CDR1 SGHAT and CDR2 FQNNGV.

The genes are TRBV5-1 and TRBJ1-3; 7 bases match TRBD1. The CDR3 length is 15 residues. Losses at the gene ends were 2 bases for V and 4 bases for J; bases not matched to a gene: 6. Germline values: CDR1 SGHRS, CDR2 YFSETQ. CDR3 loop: CASSFDREAGNTIYF. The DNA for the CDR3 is TGCGCCAGCAGCTTCGACAGGGAAGCCGGAAACACCATATATTTT.

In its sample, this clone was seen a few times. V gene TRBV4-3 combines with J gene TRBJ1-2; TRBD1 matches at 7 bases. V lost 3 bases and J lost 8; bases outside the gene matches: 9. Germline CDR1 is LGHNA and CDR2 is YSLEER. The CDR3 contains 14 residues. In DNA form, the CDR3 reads TGCGCCAGCAGCCATAGACAGGGTCTTCACGGCTACACCTTC. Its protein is CASSHRQGLHGYTF.

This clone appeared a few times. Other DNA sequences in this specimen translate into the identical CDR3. The CDR3 nucleotides read TGTGCCAGCAGTTTCCGAGCGGGAGCCTCCTACAATGAGCAGTTCTTC. Amino acid sequence: CASSFRAGASYNEQFF. The chain couples TRBV6-5 to TRBJ2-1; 8 bases agree with TRBD2. This CDR3 spans 16 amino acids. The V gene end was trimmed by 4 bases and the J gene end by 0 bases; junction bases not matched to a gene: 5. Germline V CDR1 and CDR2: MNHEY, SVGAGI.

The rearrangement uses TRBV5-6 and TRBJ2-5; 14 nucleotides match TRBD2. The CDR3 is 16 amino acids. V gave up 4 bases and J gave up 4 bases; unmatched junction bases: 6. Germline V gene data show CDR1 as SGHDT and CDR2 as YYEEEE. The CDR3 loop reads CASSLPGLAGGETQYF. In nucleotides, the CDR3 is TGTGCCAGCAGCCTGCCTGGACTAGCGGGAGGAGAGACCCAGTACTTC.

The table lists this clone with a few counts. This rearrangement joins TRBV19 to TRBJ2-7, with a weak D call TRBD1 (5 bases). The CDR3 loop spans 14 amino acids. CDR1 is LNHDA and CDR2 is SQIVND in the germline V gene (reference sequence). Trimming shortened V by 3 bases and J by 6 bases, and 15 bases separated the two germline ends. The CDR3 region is CASSIKGRQGEQYF. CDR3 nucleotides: TGTGCCAGTAGTATTAAAGGTCGGCAGGGCGAGCAGTACTTC.

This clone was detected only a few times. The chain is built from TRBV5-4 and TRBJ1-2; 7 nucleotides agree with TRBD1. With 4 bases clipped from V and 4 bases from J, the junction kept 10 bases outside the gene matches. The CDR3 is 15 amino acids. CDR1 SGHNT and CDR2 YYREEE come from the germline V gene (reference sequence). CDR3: CASSPRGGTAYGYTF. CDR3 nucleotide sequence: TGTGCCAGCAGCCCGCGTGGGGGGACAGCCTATGGCTACACCTTC.

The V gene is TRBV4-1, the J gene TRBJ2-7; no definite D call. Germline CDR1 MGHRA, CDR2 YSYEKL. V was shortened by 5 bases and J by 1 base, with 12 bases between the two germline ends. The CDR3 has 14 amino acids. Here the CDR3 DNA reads TGCGCCAGCAGCAAGAGTCCTGCATCCTACGAGCAGTACTTC. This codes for CASSKSPASYEQYF.

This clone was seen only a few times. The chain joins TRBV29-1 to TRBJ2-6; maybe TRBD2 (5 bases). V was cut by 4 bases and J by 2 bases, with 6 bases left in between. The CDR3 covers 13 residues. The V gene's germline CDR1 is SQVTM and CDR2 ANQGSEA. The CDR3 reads CSVGGTGANVLTF. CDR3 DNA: TGCAGCGTTGGAGGGACTGGGGCCAACGTCCTGACTTTC.

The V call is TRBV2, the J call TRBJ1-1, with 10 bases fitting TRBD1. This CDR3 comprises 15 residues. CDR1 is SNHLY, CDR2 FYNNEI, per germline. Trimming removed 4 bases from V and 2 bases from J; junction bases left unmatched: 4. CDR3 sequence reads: CASSVRDRGNTEAFF. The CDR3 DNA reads TGTGCCAGCAGTGTGAGGGACAGGGGCAACACTGAAGCTTTCTTT.

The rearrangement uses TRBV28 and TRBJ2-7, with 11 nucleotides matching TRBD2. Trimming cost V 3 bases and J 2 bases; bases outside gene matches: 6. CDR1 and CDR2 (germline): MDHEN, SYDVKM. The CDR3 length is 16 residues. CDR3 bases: TGTGCCAGCAGTTTCCTGAGACTAGCGGGAACCTACGAGCAGTACTTC. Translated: CASSFLRLAGTYEQYF.

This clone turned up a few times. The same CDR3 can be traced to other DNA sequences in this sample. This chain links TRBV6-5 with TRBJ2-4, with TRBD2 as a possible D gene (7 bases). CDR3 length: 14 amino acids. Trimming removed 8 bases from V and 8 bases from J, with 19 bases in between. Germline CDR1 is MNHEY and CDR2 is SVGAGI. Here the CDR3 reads CASQRAGAGDIQYF. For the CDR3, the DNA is TGTGCCAGCCAACGGGCGGGGGCCGGGGACATTCAGTACTTC.

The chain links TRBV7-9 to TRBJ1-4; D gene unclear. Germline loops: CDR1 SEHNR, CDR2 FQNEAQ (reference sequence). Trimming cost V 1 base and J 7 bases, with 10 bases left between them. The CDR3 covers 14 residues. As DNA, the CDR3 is TGTGCCAGCAGCTTAGTCGGGTCTGCTGAAAAACTGTTTTTT. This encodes CASSLVGSAEKLFF.

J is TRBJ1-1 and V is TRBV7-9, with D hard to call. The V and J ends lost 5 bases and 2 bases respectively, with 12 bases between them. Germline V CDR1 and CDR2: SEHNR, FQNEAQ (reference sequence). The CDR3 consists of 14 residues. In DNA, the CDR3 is TGTGCCAGCAGCCTCCCCGGTGAAAACACTGAAGCTTTCTTT. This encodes CASSLPGENTEAFF. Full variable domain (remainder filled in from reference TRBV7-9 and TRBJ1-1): DTGVSQNPRHKITKRGQNVTFRCDPISEHNRLYWYRQTLGQGPEFLTYFQNEAQLEKSRLLSDRFSAERPKGSFSTLEIQRTEQGDSAMYLCASSLPGENTEAFFGQGTRLTVV.

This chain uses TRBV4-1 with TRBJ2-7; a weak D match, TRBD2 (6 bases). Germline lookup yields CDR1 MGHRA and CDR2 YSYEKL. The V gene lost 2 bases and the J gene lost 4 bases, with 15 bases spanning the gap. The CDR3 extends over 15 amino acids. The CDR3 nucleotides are TGCGCCAGCAGCCAATTAGGGGCGGGGTTTTACGAGCAGTACTTC. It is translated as CASSQLGAGFYEQYF.